The 9 T cell receptor beta chains reported below all come from one sample, sequenced in a study of long-term antiretroviral therapy in people with HIV. Samples were assayed with immunoSEQ v3.0 at survey level. Using immunoSEQ multiplex PCR, the repertoire was profiled, and TCRdb retains in-frame clones only, with some absent. Altogether 15,000 to 20,000 clones are present, approximately 92% being singletons, with the ten largest covering roughly 9%. This specimen was unsorted PBMCs, taken 4.2 years after starting antiretroviral therapy. Receptor source: a man aged 50 to 60 with HIV.

The V call is TRBV14, the J call TRBJ2-7, with D possibly being TRBD1 (6 bases). This CDR3 region has 15 residues. Germline V lookup: CDR1 SGHDN, CDR2 FVKESK. V was pared by 4 bases and J by 7 bases, with 20 bases between. CDR3 coding DNA: TGTGCCAGCAGCCTCCTACAGGGCGCGACTGAGGAGCAGTACTTC. This sequence encodes CASSLLQGATEEQYF.

CDR3 loop: CASSLDGGSNSPLHF. The DNA of the CDR3 is TGTGCCAGCAGCTTAGATGGGGGCAGTAACTCACCCCTCCACTTT. The chain links TRBV7-2 to TRBJ1-6; perhaps TRBD1 as D (6 bases). This CDR3 spans 15 amino acids. Trimming stripped 1 base from V and 10 bases from J, with 14 bases between. Germline CDR1 SGHTA, CDR2 FQGNSA.

The chain links TRBV7-9 to TRBJ1-2, with 8 bases matching TRBD1. After removal of 5 bases from V and 9 bases from J, the junction contained 5 bases not matched to a gene. The CDR3 loop spans 12 amino acids. Germline-derived CDR1 and CDR2 are SEHNR and FQNEAQ (reference sequence). The CDR3 nucleotides are TGTGCCAGCAGCCCAGGACAGGGAAGCTACACCTTC. It yields the protein CASSPGQGSYTF.

The rearrangement links TRBV9 to TRBJ2-7, with 12 bases fitting TRBD2. V lost 2 bases to trimming and J lost 5 bases; unmatched junction nucleotides: 11. The germline V gene has CDR1 SGDLS and CDR2 YYNGEE. The CDR3 consists of 17 residues. The CDR3 sequence: CASSVGLAGGPGDEQYF. CDR3 sequence (DNA): TGTGCCAGCAGCGTGGGGCTAGCGGGGGGGCCGGGTGACGAGCAGTACTTC.

This clone was detected only a few times. V usage is TRBV19 and J usage is TRBJ2-7; the D gene is possibly TRBD1 (5 bases). V lost 2 bases and J lost 5, with 10 bases in between. Germline assignment: CDR1 LNHDA and CDR2 SQIVND (reference sequence). This CDR3 has 13 amino acids. The CDR3 here is CASSILRGHEQYF. In nucleotides, the CDR3 is TGTGCCAGTAGTATACTTAGGGGCCACGAGCAGTACTTC.

This chain uses TRBV7-6 with TRBJ2-6, with TRBD2 matching 8 bases. V dropped 7 bases and J dropped 3; count of bases not matched to a gene: 8. The CDR3 spans 16 residues. Germline CDR1 and CDR2: SGHVS and FNYEAQ. The CDR3 spells CASTPGGEDGANVLTF. As DNA, the CDR3 is TGTGCCAGCACCCCGGGGGGGGAGGATGGGGCCAACGTCCTGACTTTC.

This chain uses TRBV29-1 with TRBJ2-7; TRBD1 aligns across 9 bases. This CDR3 spans 15 amino acids. The germline V gene has CDR1 SQVTM and CDR2 ANQGSEA. Trimming removed 5 bases from V and 5 bases from J; junction bases left unmatched: 13. In nucleotides, the CDR3 is TGCAGCGTTACTGAGCAGGACAGGGGCGGGAACGAGCAGTACTTC. This sequence encodes CSVTEQDRGGNEQYF.

The V gene is TRBV5-4, the J gene TRBJ2-3; possible D gene TRBD2, 7 bases. Trimming took off 1 base at V and 2 bases at J, with 14 bases between the two ends. This CDR3 has 16 amino acids. CDR1 SGHNT and CDR2 YYREEE come from the germline V gene (reference sequence). CDR3 region: CASSLWGGAYTDTQYF. CDR3 bases: TGTGCCAGCAGCTTGTGGGGGGGGGCTTACACAGATACGCAGTATTTT.

The rearrangement uses TRBV5-6 and TRBJ1-3, with a weak D call TRBD1 (5 bases). Germline loops: CDR1 SGHDT, CDR2 YYEEEE. V dropped 4 bases and J dropped 2 bases, with 10 bases sitting between them. The CDR3 covers 14 residues. The CDR3 DNA reads as TGTGCCAGCAGCCTCCAGGGTGCTGGAAACACCATATATTTT. Translated, it gives CASSLQGAGNTIYF.